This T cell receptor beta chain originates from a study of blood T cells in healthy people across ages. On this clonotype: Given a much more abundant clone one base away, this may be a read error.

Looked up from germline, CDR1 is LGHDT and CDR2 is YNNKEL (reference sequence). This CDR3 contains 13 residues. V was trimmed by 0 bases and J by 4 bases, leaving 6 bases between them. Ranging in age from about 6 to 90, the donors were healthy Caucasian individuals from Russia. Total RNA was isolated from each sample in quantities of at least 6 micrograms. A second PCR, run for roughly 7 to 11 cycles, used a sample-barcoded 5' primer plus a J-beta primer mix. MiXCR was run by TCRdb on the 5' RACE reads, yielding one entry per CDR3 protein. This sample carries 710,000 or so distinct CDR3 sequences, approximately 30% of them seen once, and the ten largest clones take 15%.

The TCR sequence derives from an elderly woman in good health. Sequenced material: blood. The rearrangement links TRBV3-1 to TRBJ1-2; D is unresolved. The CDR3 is CASSQERSYGYTF. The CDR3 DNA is TGTGCCAGCAGCCAAGAGAGGAGCTATGGCTACACCTTC.